The 13 T cell receptor beta chains below all came from one sample that was sequenced in a study of blood T cell repertoires in COVID-19. Libraries were prepared by immunoSEQ multiplex PCR; TCRdb keeps only in-frame clonotypes and omits some of them. Of about half a million clones in the sample, 70% to 90% are singletons; the top ten hold about 3%. Material for sequencing was peripheral blood. Every receptor here comes from a human donor in a cohort sampled during active COVID-19.

The chain has TRBV7-9 and TRBJ1-1, with no clear D. V was pared by 4 bases and J by 4 bases, with 7 bases between. Germline loops: CDR1 SEHNR, CDR2 FQNEAQ (reference sequence). The CDR3 extends over 12 amino acids. The CDR3 nucleotides read TGTGCCAGCAGCTCTTCCGGCACTGAAGCTTTCTTT. Translation: CASSSSGTEAFF.

The chain combines TRBV7-9 with TRBJ1-5; D gene ambiguous. CDR1 is SEHNR and CDR2 is FQNEAQ in the germline V gene (reference sequence). CDR3 length: 12 residues. Between the trimmed V and J ends, which lost 5 bases and 4 bases, there was a span of 6 bases. The CDR3 DNA sequence: TGTGCCAGCAGCACCGAGAATCAGCCCCAGCATTTT. This gives the protein CASSTENQPQHF.

V is TRBV7-9 and J is TRBJ1-3; maybe TRBD1 (5 bases). V lost 2 bases and J lost 0, with 8 bases in between. The CDR3 is 15 residues long. Germline V gene data show CDR1 as SEHNR and CDR2 as FQNEAQ (reference sequence). CDR3 sequence reads: CASSLSGGSGNTIYF. The CDR3 DNA is TGTGCCAGCAGCTTATCCGGGGGCTCTGGAAACACCATATATTTT.

The V call is TRBV18, the J call TRBJ1-2, with D unclear. Looked up from germline, CDR1 is KGHSH and CDR2 is LQKENI. The V end was cut by 5 bases, the J end by 3 bases, with 10 bases between. The CDR3 runs 13 residues. The CDR3 DNA reads as TGTGCCAGCTCATCACTCGGGGACTATGGCTACACCTTC. Protein sequence: CASSSLGDYGYTF. Full variable domain (rest looked up from reference TRBV18 and TRBJ1-2): NAGVMQNPRHLVRRRGQEARLRCSPMKGHSHVYWYRQLPEEGLKFMVYLQKENIIDESGMPKERFSAEFPKEGPSILRIQQVVRGDSAAYFCASSSLGDYGYTFGSGTRLTVV.

In this sample, this clone turned up once. The CDR3 DNA is TGTGCCAGCCAGGGGGCGGGTAACTATGGCTACACCTTC. Amino acids: CASQGAGNYGYTF. The V gene is TRBV7-9, the J gene TRBJ1-2; 8 nucleotides agree with TRBD1. Germline loops: CDR1 SEHNR, CDR2 FQNEAQ (reference sequence). The trim removed 8 bases at V and 1 base at J, leaving 3 bases unmatched. This CDR3 is 13 amino acids long.

The V call is TRBV7-2, the J call TRBJ2-4; TRBD2 aligns across 11 bases. V dropped 4 bases and J dropped 2; count of bases not matched to a gene: 7. Germline V CDR1 and CDR2: SGHTA, FQGNSA. The length of the CDR3 is 17 residues. The chain's CDR3 is CASSSGTSGLTKNIQYF. The CDR3 DNA reads TGTGCCAGCAGCTCCGGGACTAGCGGACTTACCAAAAACATTCAGTACTTC.

V usage is TRBV29-1 and J usage is TRBJ1-4, with a tentative D call TRBD1 (6 bases). The germline V and J ends were trimmed by 4 bases and 7 bases, with 13 bases remaining between them. This CDR3 has 13 amino acids. The germline CDR1 and CDR2 sequences are SQVTM and ANQGSEA. The CDR3 bases are TGCAGCGTTGGCGGGGGGCGAGGTGAAAAACTGTTTTTT. It specifies CSVGGGRGEKLFF.

The chain links TRBV9 to TRBJ2-1, with 12 bases matching TRBD2. The germline V gene has CDR1 SGDLS and CDR2 YYNGEE. V trimming: 4 bases; J trimming: 9 bases; junction bases outside the gene matches: 11. The CDR3 covers 16 residues. In DNA form, the CDR3 reads TGTGCCAGCAGCCTAGCTAGCGGGAGGGCCGGAGGTGAGCAGTTCTTC. Amino acid sequence: CASSLASGRAGGEQFF.

The genes are TRBV6-2 or TRBV6-3 and TRBJ2-1, with 12 nucleotides matching TRBD2. J was trimmed by 3 bases and V by 7 bases; bases with no gene match: 7. The CDR3 is 16 residues long. Per germline, CDR1 MNHEY and CDR2 SVGEGT. Here the CDR3 DNA reads TGTGCCAGCACCCCGACTAGCGGGAGAGGCTACAATGAGCAGTTCTTC. As protein: CASTPTSGRGYNEQFF.

The V gene is TRBV18, the J gene TRBJ2-4, with D perhaps matching TRBD2 (6 bases). The CDR3 has 14 residues. Deletions cut 2 bases from V and 5 bases from J, with 10 bases between. Germline V CDR1 and CDR2: KGHSH, LQKENI. The CDR3 spells CASSPYTGENIQYF. DNA of the CDR3: TGTGCCAGCTCACCATACACGGGGGAAAACATTCAGTACTTC.

This rearrangement joins TRBV5-4 to TRBJ1-1, with 7 bases matching TRBD1. The CDR3 covers 14 residues. V gave up 4 bases and J gave up 5 bases; unmatched junction bases: 8. Germline V lookup: CDR1 SGHNT, CDR2 YYREEE (reference sequence). Here the CDR3 DNA reads TGTGCCAGCAGCAAAAAGACAGGGCAAACTGAAGCTTTCTTT. Its protein product is CASSKKTGQTEAFF.

The J gene is TRBJ2-5, the V gene TRBV6-6, with 12 positions matching TRBD2. CDR1 is MNHNY and CDR2 is SVGAGI in the germline V gene (reference sequence). The CDR3 has 15 amino acids. The J segment lost 4 bases and the V segment lost 6 bases, leaving 6 bases of the junction unmatched. In DNA, the CDR3 is TGTGCCAGCAGGGATGGACTAGCGGGAAGAGAGACCCAGTACTTC. Translated: CASRDGLAGRETQYF.

Note on this clone: Other DNA sequences in this sample translate to the same CDR3. The chain carries TRBV5-1 and TRBJ2-1; 7 bases agree with TRBD2. Losses at the gene ends were 2 bases for V and 3 bases for J; bases not matched to a gene: 5. CDR3 length: 15 amino acids. CDR1 is SGHRS, CDR2 YFSETQ, per germline. The CDR3 is CASSLGGRGYNEQFF. CDR3 nucleotide sequence: TGCGCCAGCAGCTTAGGAGGGAGGGGCTACAATGAGCAGTTCTTC.